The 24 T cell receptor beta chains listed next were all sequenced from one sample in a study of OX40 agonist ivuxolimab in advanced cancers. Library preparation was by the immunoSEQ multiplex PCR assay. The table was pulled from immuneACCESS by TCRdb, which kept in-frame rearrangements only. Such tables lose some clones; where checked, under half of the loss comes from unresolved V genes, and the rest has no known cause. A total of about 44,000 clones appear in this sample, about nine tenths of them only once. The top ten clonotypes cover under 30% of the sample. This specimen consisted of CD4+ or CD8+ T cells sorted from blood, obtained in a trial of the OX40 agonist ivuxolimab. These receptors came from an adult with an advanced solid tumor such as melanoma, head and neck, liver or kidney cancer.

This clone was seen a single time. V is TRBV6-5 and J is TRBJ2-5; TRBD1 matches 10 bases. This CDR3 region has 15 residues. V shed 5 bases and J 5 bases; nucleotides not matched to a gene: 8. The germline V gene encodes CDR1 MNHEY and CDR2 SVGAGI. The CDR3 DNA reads TGTGCCAGCAGTCCAGGGACAGGGGAAATGGAGACCCAGTACTTC. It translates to CASSPGTGEMETQYF.

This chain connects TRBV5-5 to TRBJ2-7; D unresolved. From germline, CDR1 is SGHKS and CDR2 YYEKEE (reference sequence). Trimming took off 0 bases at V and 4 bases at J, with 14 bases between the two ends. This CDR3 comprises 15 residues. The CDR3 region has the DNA TGTGCCAGCAGCTTGGTGGTCGGACCCATTTACGAGCAGTACTTC. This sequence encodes CASSLVVGPIYEQYF.

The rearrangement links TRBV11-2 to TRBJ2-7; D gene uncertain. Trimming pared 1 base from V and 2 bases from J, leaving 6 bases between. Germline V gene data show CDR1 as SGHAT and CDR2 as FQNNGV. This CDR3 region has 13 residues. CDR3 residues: CASSLAAAYEQYF. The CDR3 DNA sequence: TGTGCCAGCAGCTTAGCGGCGGCCTACGAGCAGTACTTC.

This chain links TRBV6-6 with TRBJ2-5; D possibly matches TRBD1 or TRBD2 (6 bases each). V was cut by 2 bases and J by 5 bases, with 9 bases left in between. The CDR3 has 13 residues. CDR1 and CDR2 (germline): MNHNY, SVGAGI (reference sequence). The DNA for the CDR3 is TGTGCCAGCAGTTACAGGGGGGAGGAGACCCAGTACTTC. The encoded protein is CASSYRGEETQYF.

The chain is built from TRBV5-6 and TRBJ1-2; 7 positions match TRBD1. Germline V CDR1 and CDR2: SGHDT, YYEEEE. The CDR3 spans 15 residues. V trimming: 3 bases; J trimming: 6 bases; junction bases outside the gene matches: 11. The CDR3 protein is CASSSAPDRPHGYTF. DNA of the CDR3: TGTGCCAGCAGCTCGGCTCCGGACAGGCCCCATGGCTACACCTTC.

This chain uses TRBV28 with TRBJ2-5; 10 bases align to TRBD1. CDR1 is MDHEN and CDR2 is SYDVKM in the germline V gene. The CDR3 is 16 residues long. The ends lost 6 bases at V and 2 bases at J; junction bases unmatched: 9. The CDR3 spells CASRQTGGPPQETQYF. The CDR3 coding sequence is TGTGCCAGCAGACAGACAGGGGGCCCTCCTCAAGAGACCCAGTACTTC.

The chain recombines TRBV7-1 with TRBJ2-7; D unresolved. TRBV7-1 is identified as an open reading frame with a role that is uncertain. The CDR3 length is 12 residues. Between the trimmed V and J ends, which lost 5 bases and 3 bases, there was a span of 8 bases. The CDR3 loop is CASSENNYEQYF. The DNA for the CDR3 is TGTGCCAGCAGCGAGAACAACTACGAGCAGTACTTC.

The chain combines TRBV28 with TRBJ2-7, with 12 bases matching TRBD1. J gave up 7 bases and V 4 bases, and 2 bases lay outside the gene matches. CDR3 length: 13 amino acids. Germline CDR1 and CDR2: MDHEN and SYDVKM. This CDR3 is CASSWDRGREQYF. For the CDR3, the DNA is TGTGCCAGCAGTTGGGACAGGGGGCGTGAGCAGTACTTC.

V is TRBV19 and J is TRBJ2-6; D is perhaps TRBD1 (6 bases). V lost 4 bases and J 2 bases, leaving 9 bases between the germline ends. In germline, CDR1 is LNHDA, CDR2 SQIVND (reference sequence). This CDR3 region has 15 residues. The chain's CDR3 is CASSRRGTGANVLTF. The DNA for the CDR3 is TGTGCCAGTAGTAGAAGGGGGACTGGGGCCAACGTCCTGACTTTC.

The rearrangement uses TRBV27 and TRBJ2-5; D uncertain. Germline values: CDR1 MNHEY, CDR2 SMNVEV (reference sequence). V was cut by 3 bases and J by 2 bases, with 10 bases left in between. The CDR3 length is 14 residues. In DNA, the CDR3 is TGTGCCAGCAGTTTCCCCGGCGCGCAAGAGACCCAGTACTTC. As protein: CASSFPGAQETQYF.

CDR3 residues: CASSEARGGEGYGYTF. The CDR3 DNA reads as TGTGCCAGCAGTGAAGCCAGGGGGGGCGAGGGCTATGGCTACACCTTC. This rearrangement joins TRBV6-1 to TRBJ1-2, with 7 positions matching TRBD1. Germline trimming cut 0 bases from V and 4 bases from J; bases unmatched to any gene: 8. CDR3 size: 16 residues. The germline V gene encodes CDR1 MNHNS and CDR2 SASEGT.

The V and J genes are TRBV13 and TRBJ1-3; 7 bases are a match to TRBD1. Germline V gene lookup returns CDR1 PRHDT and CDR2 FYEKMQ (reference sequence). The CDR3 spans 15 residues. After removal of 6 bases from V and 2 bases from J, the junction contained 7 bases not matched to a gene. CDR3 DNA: TGTGCCAGCAGGGATACAGGGGTGGCTGGAAACACCATATATTTT. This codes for CASRDTGVAGNTIYF.

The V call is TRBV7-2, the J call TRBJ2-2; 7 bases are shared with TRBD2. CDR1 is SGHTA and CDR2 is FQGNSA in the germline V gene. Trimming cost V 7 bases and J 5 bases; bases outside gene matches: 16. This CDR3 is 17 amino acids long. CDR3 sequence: CASNVGLADSLTGELFF. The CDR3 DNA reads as TGTGCCAGCAACGTCGGGCTAGCGGACTCCCTAACCGGGGAGCTGTTTTTT.

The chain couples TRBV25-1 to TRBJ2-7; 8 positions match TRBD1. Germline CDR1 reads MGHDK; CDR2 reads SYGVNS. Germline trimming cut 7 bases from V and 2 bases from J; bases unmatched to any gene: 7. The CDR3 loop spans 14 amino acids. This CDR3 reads CASTETGATYEQYF. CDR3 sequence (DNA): TGTGCCAGCACGGAGACAGGGGCTACCTACGAGCAGTACTTC.

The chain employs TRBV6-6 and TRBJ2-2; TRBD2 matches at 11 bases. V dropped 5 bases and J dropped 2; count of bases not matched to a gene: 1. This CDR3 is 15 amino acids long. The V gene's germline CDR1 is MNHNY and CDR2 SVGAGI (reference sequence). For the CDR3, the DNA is TGTGCCAGCAGTACTAGCGGGAGCAACACCGGGGAGCTGTTTTTT. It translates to CASSTSGSNTGELFF.

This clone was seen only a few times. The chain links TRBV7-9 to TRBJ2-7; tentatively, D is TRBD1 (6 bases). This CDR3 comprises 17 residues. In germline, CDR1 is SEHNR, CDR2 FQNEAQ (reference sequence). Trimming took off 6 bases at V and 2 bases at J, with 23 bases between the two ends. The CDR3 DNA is TGTGCCAGCAGTTTTTATCAGGGTTCGGGACACCCCTACGAGCAGTACTTC. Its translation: CASSFYQGSGHPYEQYF.

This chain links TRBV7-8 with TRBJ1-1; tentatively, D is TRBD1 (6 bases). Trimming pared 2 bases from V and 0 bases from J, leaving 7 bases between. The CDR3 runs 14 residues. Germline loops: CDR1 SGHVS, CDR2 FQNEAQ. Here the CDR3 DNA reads TGTGCCAGCAGCTTACCAGGGGTGAACACTGAAGCTTTCTTT. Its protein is CASSLPGVNTEAFF.

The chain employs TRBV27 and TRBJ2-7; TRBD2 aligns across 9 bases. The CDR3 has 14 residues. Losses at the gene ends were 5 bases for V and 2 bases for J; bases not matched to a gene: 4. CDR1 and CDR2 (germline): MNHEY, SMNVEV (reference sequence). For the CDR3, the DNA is TGTGCCAGCAGTGGACTAGCGCAGACCTACGAGCAGTACTTC. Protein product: CASSGLAQTYEQYF.

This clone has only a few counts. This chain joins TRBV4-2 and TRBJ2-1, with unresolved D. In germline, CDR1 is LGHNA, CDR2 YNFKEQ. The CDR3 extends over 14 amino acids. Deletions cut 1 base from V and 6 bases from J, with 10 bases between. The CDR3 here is CASSQGSAVNEQFF. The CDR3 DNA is TGTGCCAGCAGCCAAGGTTCAGCAGTCAATGAGCAGTTCTTC.

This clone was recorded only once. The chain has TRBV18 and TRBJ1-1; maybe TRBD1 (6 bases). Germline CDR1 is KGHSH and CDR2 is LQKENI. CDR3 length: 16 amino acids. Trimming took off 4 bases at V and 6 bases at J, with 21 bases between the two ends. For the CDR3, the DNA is TGTGCCAGCTCACTCACAAACAGGGAAGTAATAGCTGAAGCTTTCTTT. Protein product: CASSLTNREVIAEAFF.

CDR3 nucleotide sequence: TGTGCCAGCACCTTGGGACAGGGTAATCAGCCCCAGCATTTT. Its translation is CASTLGQGNQPQHF. V is TRBV2 and J is TRBJ1-5; TRBD1 matches at 9 bases. The V gene's germline CDR1 is SNHLY and CDR2 FYNNEI. This CDR3 has 14 residues. Trimming at V came to 7 bases and at J to 4 bases, leaving 5 bases not matched to a gene.

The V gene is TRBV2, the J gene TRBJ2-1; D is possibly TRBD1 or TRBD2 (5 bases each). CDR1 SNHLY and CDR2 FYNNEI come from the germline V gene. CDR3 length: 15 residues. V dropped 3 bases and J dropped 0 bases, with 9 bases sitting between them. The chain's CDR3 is CASSDEGSSYNEQFF. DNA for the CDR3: TGTGCCAGCAGTGATGAGGGGAGCTCCTACAATGAGCAGTTCTTC.

CDR3 region: CASSSWTFSQETQYF. The CDR3 coding sequence is TGTGCCAGCAGCTCCTGGACTTTCAGCCAAGAGACCCAGTACTTC. The chain couples TRBV11-2 to TRBJ2-5; a possible D gene is TRBD2 (5 bases). Trimming left V 4 bases short and J 1 base short, with 13 bases between. Looked up from germline, CDR1 is SGHAT and CDR2 is FQNNGV. The CDR3 loop spans 15 amino acids.

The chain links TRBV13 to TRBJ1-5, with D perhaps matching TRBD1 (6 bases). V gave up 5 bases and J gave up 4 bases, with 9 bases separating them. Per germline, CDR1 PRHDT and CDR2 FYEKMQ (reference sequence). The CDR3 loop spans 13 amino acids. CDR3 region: CASSPGQNQPQHF. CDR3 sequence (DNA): TGTGCCAGCAGCCCCGGACAGAATCAGCCCCAGCATTTT.